The clone carrying this TCR beta chain was recorded many times. Its antigen is unidentified. TCRdb re-called the 5' RACE reads with MiXCR, one entry per CDR3 protein. The profile shows 500,000 to 700,000 distinct CDR3 sequences, about 7.6% of them singletons. This entry belongs to a study of identical twins. Study-wide results and caveats: Whereas memory repertoires showed no such difference, abundant cord blood beta clonotypes carried fewer insertions. Where beta out-of-frame sequences were concerned, excess twin sharing was weaker.

Healthy Caucasians provided all donations. This CDR3 comprises 19 residues. Trimming stripped 1 base from V and 0 bases from J, with 22 bases between. CDR1 SGHAT and CDR2 FQDESV come from the germline V gene (reference sequence). The same data also contributed to another study, on yellow fever vaccine responses in identical twins. That study adds: It has been reported that, in twins, the vaccine T cell response seemed partly convergent and partly personalized.

This clonotype was sampled from a woman aged 18-30 years in good health. The specimen was PBMCs. The chain has TRBV11-1 and TRBJ2-7; the D gene is possibly TRBD2 (6 bases). The CDR3, as DNA: TGTGCCAGCAGCTTAGTTCGTCGGGAGTCCGCCCAGAGCTCCTACGAGCAGTACTTC. As protein: CASSLVRRESAQSSYEQYF.